What follows are 32 T cell receptor beta chains derived from one specimen sequenced in a study of blood T cell repertoires in COVID-19. Repertoires were generated with immunoSEQ multiplex PCR, while TCRdb's copy carries only in-frame clones and drops some. The repertoire holds 100,000 to 130,000 clones, with roughly 90% as singletons. The sample comprised peripheral blood. The receptors derive from a middle-aged man with active or convalescent COVID-19.

The J gene is TRBJ1-2, the V gene TRBV24-1; the D gene is possibly TRBD1 (5 bases). Germline CDR1 is KGHDR and CDR2 is SFDVKD. V was clipped by 5 bases and J by 8 bases, with 14 bases between them. The length of the CDR3 is 13 residues. The CDR3 nucleotides are TGTGCCACCAGTGGAGGCAGGGAAGGGGGCTACACCTTC. This codes for CATSGGREGGYTF.

The genes are TRBV28 and TRBJ1-2, with 9 bases matching TRBD1. The CDR3 sequence is 15 residues long. Germline CDR1 reads MDHEN; CDR2 reads SYDVKM. The V segment lost 3 bases and the J segment 1 base; nucleotides outside the gene matches: 3. CDR3 nucleotides: TGTGCCAGCAGTTTGGACAGGGGAAATAACTATGGCTACACCTTC. This codes for CASSLDRGNNYGYTF.

V gene TRBV27 combines with J gene TRBJ1-1, with unresolved D. This CDR3 comprises 13 residues. Germline V gene data show CDR1 as MNHEY and CDR2 as SMNVEV (reference sequence). Trimming removed 8 bases at V and 0 bases at J, with 10 bases between. CDR3 loop: CASFLGLNTEAFF. The CDR3 nucleotides read TGTGCCAGCTTTCTTGGCCTGAACACTGAAGCTTTCTTT.

The J gene is TRBJ2-7, the V gene TRBV24-1; no reliable D call. V shed 5 bases and J shed 5 bases, with 6 bases lying between them. In germline, CDR1 is KGHDR, CDR2 SFDVKD. The CDR3 has 11 amino acids. CDR3 sequence: CATSAFNEQYF. In nucleotides, the CDR3 is TGTGCCACCAGTGCTTTCAACGAGCAGTACTTC.

This sequence joins TRBV7-9 and TRBJ2-2, with 9 nucleotides matching TRBD1. V dropped 6 bases and J dropped 6; count of bases not matched to a gene: 5. Germline V gene lookup returns CDR1 SEHNR and CDR2 FQNEAQ (reference sequence). The CDR3 totals 14 residues. The CDR3 is CASRGDRDAGELFF. The DNA of the CDR3 is TGTGCCAGCAGGGGGGACAGGGATGCCGGGGAGCTGTTTTTT. The whole variable domain, remainder taken from reference TRBV7-9 and TRBJ2-2, is DTGVSQNPRHKITKRGQNVTFRCDPISEHNRLYWYRQTLGQGPEFLTYFQNEAQLEKSRLLSDRFSAERPKGSFSTLEIQRTEQGDSAMYLCASRGDRDAGELFFGEGSRLTVL.

The rearrangement uses TRBV5-1 and TRBJ2-4, with TRBD1 matching over 9 bases. CDR1 and CDR2 (germline): SGHRS, YFSETQ. Trimming took 5 bases from V and 3 from J; bases not matched to a gene: 6. The CDR3 consists of 15 residues. The CDR3 protein is CASSETGGHKNIQYF. The CDR3 DNA is TGCGCCAGCAGTGAGACAGGGGGGCACAAAAACATTCAGTACTTC. Full variable domain (outside the CDR3, taken from reference TRBV5-1 and TRBJ2-4): KAGVTQTPRYLIKTRGQQVTLSCSPISGHRSVSWYQQTPGQGLQFLFEYFSETQRNKGNFPGRFSGRQFSNSRSEMNVSTLELGDSALYLCASSETGGHKNIQYFGAGTRLSVL.

The CDR3 nucleotides read TGTGCCACACAGGGGATCGGGTATGGCTACACCTTC. Translation gives CATQGIGYGYTF. The chain combines TRBV7-9 with TRBJ1-2, with 7 nucleotides matching TRBD1. Trimming cost V 10 bases and J 5 bases; bases outside gene matches: 7. The germline gives CDR1 SEHNR, CDR2 FQNEAQ (reference sequence). The CDR3 extends over 12 amino acids.

The chain carries TRBV9 and TRBJ2-1; TRBD1 is a possible D gene (6 bases). CDR3 length equals 18 residues. With 3 bases removed from V and 7 bases from J, the gap between germline ends came to 26 bases. Looked up from germline, CDR1 is SGDLS and CDR2 is YYNGEE. For the CDR3, the DNA is TGTGCCAGCAGCGGCAACCGGGACAACGCTCCGGGTGGTAATGAGCAGTTCTTC. Amino acid sequence: CASSGNRDNAPGGNEQFF.

The chain links TRBV5-6 to TRBJ1-6, with D possibly matching TRBD1 (6 bases). Germline CDR1 SGHDT, CDR2 YYEEEE. The CDR3 covers 14 residues. V lost 4 bases and J lost 11, with 16 bases in between. This CDR3 is CASSRGGAGPPLHF. The CDR3 nucleotides are TGTGCCAGCAGCCGAGGGGGGGCCGGGCCACCCCTCCACTTT.

This rearrangement joins TRBV9 to TRBJ2-7, with D hard to call. Germline V lookup: CDR1 SGDLS, CDR2 YYNGEE. With 2 bases removed from V and 5 bases from J, the gap between germline ends came to 14 bases. The CDR3 is 14 residues long. The CDR3 reads CASSVSPVSDEQYF. The DNA for the CDR3 is TGTGCCAGCAGCGTGAGCCCGGTATCGGACGAGCAGTACTTC. Combining the CDR3 with reference TRBV9 and TRBJ2-7 gives the whole variable domain DSGVTQTPKHLITATGQRVTLRCSPRSGDLSVYWYQQSLDQGLQFLIQYYNGEERAKGNILERFSAQQFPDLHSELNLSSLELGDSALYFCASSVSPVSDEQYFGPGTRLTVT.

This clone was counted only a few times. This sample includes further DNA sequences coding for the same CDR3. This rearrangement joins TRBV3-1 (or the pseudogene TRBV3-2) to TRBJ2-2, with D uncertain. Looked up from germline, CDR1 is LGHDT and CDR2 is YNNKEL (reference sequence). The CDR3 loop spans 12 amino acids. Trimming took 3 bases from V and 8 from J, leaving 7 bases between them. CDR3 protein: CASSQASGELFF. The CDR3 DNA is TGTGCCAGCAGCCAGGCCAGTGGGGAGCTGTTTTTT.

The chain uses TRBV9 and TRBJ1-1; 7 positions agree with TRBD1. CDR1 and CDR2 from the germline V gene are SGDLS and YYNGEE. The V and J ends lost 0 bases and 3 bases, in that order; junction bases with no gene match: 14. The CDR3 runs 18 residues. This chain's CDR3 is CASSVGGTGDYLDTEAFF. CDR3 sequence (DNA): TGTGCCAGCAGCGTAGGGGGAACAGGGGATTACCTAGACACTGAAGCTTTCTTT.

This chain joins TRBV6-2 or TRBV6-3 and TRBJ2-1; TRBD1 matches at 12 bases. Germline loops: CDR1 MNHEY, CDR2 SVGEGT. The CDR3 sequence is 15 residues long. Trimming removed 3 bases from V and 12 bases from J; junction bases left unmatched: 9. The DNA of the CDR3 is TGTGCCAGCAGTTATGGGACAGGGGGCGTAAGGGGGCAGTTCTTC. Translation gives CASSYGTGGVRGQFF.

The rearrangement uses TRBV5-1 and TRBJ2-2; maybe TRBD2 (6 bases). Germline lookup yields CDR1 SGHRS and CDR2 YFSETQ. This CDR3 has 15 residues. V was trimmed by 2 bases and J by 1 base, leaving 9 bases between them. The CDR3 region has the DNA TGCGCCAGCAGCTTTGGTAGCGGGAACACCGGGGAGCTGTTTTTT. This encodes CASSFGSGNTGELFF.

The V gene is TRBV5-1, the J gene TRBJ1-1, with 7 nucleotides matching TRBD1. The CDR3 consists of 16 residues. Germline V gene sequence: CDR1 SGHRS, CDR2 YFSETQ. Germline trimming cut 7 bases from V and 3 bases from J; bases unmatched to any gene: 15. For the CDR3, the DNA is TGCGCCAGCTGGGACAGTAATTCCTTGAGGGACACTGAAGCTTTCTTT. Its translation: CASWDSNSLRDTEAFF.

The V and J genes are TRBV7-9 and TRBJ2-6; 8 nucleotides match TRBD2. This CDR3 is 18 amino acids long. The junction had 12 bases not matched to a gene; V was cut back by 6 bases and J by 2 bases. Germline-derived CDR1 and CDR2 are SEHNR and FQNEAQ (reference sequence). The DNA for the CDR3 is TGTGCCAGCAGTGGGGGCAGCGGGAGAATGGCTGGGGCCAACGTCCTGACTTTC. Translated: CASSGGSGRMAGANVLTF.

The chain has TRBV3-1 (or the pseudogene TRBV3-2) and TRBJ1-3, with 7 bases that match TRBD1. The junction had 5 bases not matched to a gene; V was cut back by 3 bases and J by 6 bases. This CDR3 has 14 residues. Germline V gene data show CDR1 as LGHDT and CDR2 as YNNKEL (reference sequence). In DNA, the CDR3 is TGTGCCAGCAGCCAGGGGGACAGTACAAACACCATATATTTT. This sequence encodes CASSQGDSTNTIYF.

The rearrangement uses TRBV5-6 and TRBJ1-1; perhaps TRBD1 as D (6 bases). V lost 1 base, J lost 1 base, and 11 bases lay in between. This CDR3 has 15 amino acids. CDR1 and CDR2 (germline): SGHDT, YYEEEE. CDR3 sequence reads: CASSLSAGANTEAFF. In DNA form, the CDR3 reads TGTGCCAGCAGCTTGTCTGCAGGGGCGAACACTGAAGCTTTCTTT.

V usage is TRBV6-2 or TRBV6-3 and J usage is TRBJ2-6; D uncertain. CDR1 is MNHEY, CDR2 SVGEGT, per germline. The V and J ends lost 5 bases and 0 bases respectively, with 5 bases between them. The CDR3 runs 14 residues. The CDR3 sequence is CASSESSGANVLTF. The CDR3 nucleotides are TGTGCCAGCAGTGAGAGCTCTGGGGCCAACGTCCTGACTTTC.

This chain links TRBV9 with TRBJ1-1; 9 positions agree with TRBD1. Losses at the gene ends were 3 bases for V and 8 bases for J; bases not matched to a gene: 11. The germline V gene has CDR1 SGDLS and CDR2 YYNGEE. The CDR3 covers 15 residues. This CDR3 is CASSEGTGGTREAFF. The CDR3 coding sequence is TGTGCCAGCAGCGAGGGAACAGGGGGCACACGAGAAGCTTTCTTT.

J is TRBJ2-1 and V is TRBV6-5; TRBD2 matches at 11 bases. Germline CDR1 is MNHEY and CDR2 is SVGAGI. The ends lost 8 bases at V and 7 bases at J; junction bases unmatched: 4. The CDR3 has 13 amino acids. The CDR3: CASGASGRNEQFF. CDR3 nucleotides: TGTGCCAGCGGGGCTAGCGGGAGGAATGAGCAGTTCTTC.

V usage is TRBV20-1 and J usage is TRBJ1-1, with D maybe TRBD1 (6 bases). The CDR3 is 11 residues long. Germline V lookup: CDR1 DFQATT, CDR2 SNEGSKA (reference sequence). V was pared by 7 bases and J by 6 bases, with 12 bases between. CDR3 coding DNA: TGCAGTGAGGGCAGGGGCCCTGAAGCTTTCTTT. It yields the protein CSEGRGPEAFF.

The chain recombines TRBV19 with TRBJ2-3, with D perhaps TRBD1 (6 bases). The CDR3 sequence is 12 residues long. The germline gives CDR1 LNHDA, CDR2 SQIVND (reference sequence). Trimming took off 7 bases at V and 4 bases at J, with 9 bases between the two ends. CDR3 sequence: CASKRGSDTQYF. In DNA, the CDR3 is TGTGCCAGTAAGAGGGGGTCAGATACGCAGTATTTT.

This sequence joins TRBV6-5 and TRBJ1-1; maybe TRBD1 (6 bases). The CDR3 is made up of 14 amino acids. Germline-derived CDR1 and CDR2 are MNHEY and SVGAGI. V was shortened by 4 bases and J by 2 bases, with 11 bases between the two germline ends. The CDR3 here is CASSWTDPNTEAFF. DNA for the CDR3: TGTGCCAGCAGTTGGACAGATCCTAACACTGAAGCTTTCTTT.

V and J are TRBV3-1 (or the pseudogene TRBV3-2) and TRBJ1-2; perhaps TRBD1 as D (6 bases). Germline CDR1 LGHDT, CDR2 YNNKEL (reference sequence). Deletions cut 6 bases from V and 1 base from J, with 18 bases between. CDR3 size: 16 residues. Here the CDR3 DNA reads TGTGCCAGCAGGATGACAGGTTCTCGTAGTAACTATGGCTACACCTTC. Translated, it gives CASRMTGSRSNYGYTF.

The chain is built from TRBV7-2 and TRBJ2-3; 9 nucleotides match TRBD1. Germline V gene sequence: CDR1 SGHTA, CDR2 FQGNSA. V gave up 4 bases and J gave up 1 base; unmatched junction bases: 3. This CDR3 spans 15 amino acids. CDR3 sequence reads: CASSYRDRGTDTQYF. As DNA, the CDR3 is TGTGCCAGCAGCTACCGGGACAGGGGCACAGATACGCAGTATTTT.

This chain joins TRBV19 and TRBJ1-1; D not resolved. Trimming pared 7 bases from V and 0 bases from J, leaving 9 bases between. Germline assignment: CDR1 LNHDA and CDR2 SQIVND (reference sequence). CDR3 length equals 13 residues. The CDR3 is CASMETMNTEAFF. The CDR3 region has the DNA TGTGCCAGTATGGAGACCATGAACACTGAAGCTTTCTTT.

Only a few counts were recorded for this clone. The chain couples TRBV5-1 to TRBJ1-2; 7 bases fit TRBD1. This CDR3 has 15 amino acids. Germline V gives CDR1 SGHRS, CDR2 YFSETQ. V dropped 4 bases and J dropped 4; count of bases not matched to a gene: 10. CDR3 loop: CASSLRQGEGYGYTF. CDR3 sequence (DNA): TGCGCCAGCAGCCTTCGGCAGGGGGAAGGCTATGGCTACACCTTC.

The gene calls are TRBV19 and TRBJ1-5; D is perhaps TRBD1 (5 bases). The CDR3 length is 14 residues. From germline, CDR1 is LNHDA and CDR2 SQIVND (reference sequence). With 4 bases removed from V and 4 bases from J, the gap between germline ends came to 11 bases. The CDR3 bases are TGTGCCAGTAGTAGGGGGACTGGTAATCAGCCCCAGCATTTT. Its translation: CASSRGTGNQPQHF.

The CDR3 nucleotides are TGCGCCAGCAGCCACAGCCAGGGAACCTACAATGAGCAGTTCTTC. Translation gives CASSHSQGTYNEQFF. This chain connects TRBV4-1 to TRBJ2-1; D perhaps matches TRBD1 (5 bases). V was pared by 3 bases and J by 2 bases, with 11 bases between. The CDR3 extends over 15 amino acids. Germline assignment: CDR1 MGHRA and CDR2 YSYEKL.

The chain combines TRBV30 with TRBJ1-5; D not resolved. The CDR3 has 13 amino acids. The germline gives CDR1 GTSNPN, CDR2 SVGIG (reference sequence). Trimming took 4 bases from V and 2 from J, leaving 9 bases between them. This CDR3 is CAWNAGGNQPQHF. The CDR3 nucleotides are TGTGCCTGGAATGCAGGTGGCAATCAGCCCCAGCATTTT.

CDR3 loop: CASSGRGTEAFF. DNA of the CDR3: TGTGCCAGTAGTGGGAGAGGCACTGAAGCTTTCTTT. The rearrangement links TRBV19 to TRBJ1-1, with no clear D. This CDR3 is built from 12 residues. CDR1 LNHDA and CDR2 SQIVND come from the germline V gene (reference sequence). V gave up 5 bases and J gave up 4 bases, with 8 bases separating them.